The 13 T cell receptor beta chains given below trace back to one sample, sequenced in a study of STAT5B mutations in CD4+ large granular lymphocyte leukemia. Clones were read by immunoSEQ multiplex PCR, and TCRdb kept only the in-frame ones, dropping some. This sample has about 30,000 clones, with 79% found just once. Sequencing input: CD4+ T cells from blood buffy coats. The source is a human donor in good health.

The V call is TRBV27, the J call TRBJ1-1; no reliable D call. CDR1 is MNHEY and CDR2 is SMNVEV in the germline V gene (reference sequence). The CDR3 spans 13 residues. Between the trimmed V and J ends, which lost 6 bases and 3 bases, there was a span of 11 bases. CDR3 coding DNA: TGTGCCAGCAGGGAGGATGGGTACACTGAAGCTTTCTTT. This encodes CASREDGYTEAFF.

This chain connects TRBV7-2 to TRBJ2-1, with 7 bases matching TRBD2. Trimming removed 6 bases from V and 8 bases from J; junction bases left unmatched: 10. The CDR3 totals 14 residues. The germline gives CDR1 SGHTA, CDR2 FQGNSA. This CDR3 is CASSQMAGVDEQFF. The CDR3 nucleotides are TGTGCCAGCAGTCAGATGGCGGGGGTGGATGAGCAGTTCTTC.

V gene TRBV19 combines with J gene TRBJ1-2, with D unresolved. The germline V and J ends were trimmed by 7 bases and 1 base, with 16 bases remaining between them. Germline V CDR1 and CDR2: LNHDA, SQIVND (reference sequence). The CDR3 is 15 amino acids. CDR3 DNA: TGTGCCAGTAACGAGGGTTGGAGGGTTAACTATGGCTACACCTTC. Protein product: CASNEGWRVNYGYTF. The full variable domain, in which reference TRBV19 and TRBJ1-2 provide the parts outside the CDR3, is DGGITQSPKYLFRKEGQNVTLSCEQNLNHDAMYWYRQDPGQGLRLIYYSQIVNDFQKGDIAEGYSVSREKKESFPLTVTSAQKNPTAFYLCASNEGWRVNYGYTFGSGTRLTVV.

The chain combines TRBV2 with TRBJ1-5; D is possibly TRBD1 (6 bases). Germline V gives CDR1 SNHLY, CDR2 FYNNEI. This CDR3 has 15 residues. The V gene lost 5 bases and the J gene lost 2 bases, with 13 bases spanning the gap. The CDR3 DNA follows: TGTGCCAGCAGTCCACAGGGTTTGGGCAATCAGCCCCAGCATTTT. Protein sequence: CASSPQGLGNQPQHF.

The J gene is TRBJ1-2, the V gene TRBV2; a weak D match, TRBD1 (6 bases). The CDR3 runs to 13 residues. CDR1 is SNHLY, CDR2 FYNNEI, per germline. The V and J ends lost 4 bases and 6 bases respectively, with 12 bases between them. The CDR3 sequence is CASSVGGLDGYTF. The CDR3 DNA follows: TGTGCCAGCAGTGTAGGGGGTTTGGATGGCTACACCTTC.

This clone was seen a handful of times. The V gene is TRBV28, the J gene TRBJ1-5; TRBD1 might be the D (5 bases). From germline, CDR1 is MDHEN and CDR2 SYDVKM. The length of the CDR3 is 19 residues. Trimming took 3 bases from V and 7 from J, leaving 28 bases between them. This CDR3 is CASSFPSGRAGNFGQPQHF. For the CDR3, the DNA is TGTGCCAGCAGTTTCCCCTCCGGCCGGGCAGGGAATTTTGGGCAGCCCCAGCATTTT.

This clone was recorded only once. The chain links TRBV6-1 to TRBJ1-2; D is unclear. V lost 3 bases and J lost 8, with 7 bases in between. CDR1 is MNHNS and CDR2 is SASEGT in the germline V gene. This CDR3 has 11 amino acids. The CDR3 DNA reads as TGTGCCAGCAGTGACCTCTGGGGCTACACCTTC. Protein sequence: CASSDLWGYTF.

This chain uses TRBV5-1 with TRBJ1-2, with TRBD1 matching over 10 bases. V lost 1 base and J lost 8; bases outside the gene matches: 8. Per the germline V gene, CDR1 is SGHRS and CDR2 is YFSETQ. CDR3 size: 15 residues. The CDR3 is CASSLLQGTGDGYTF. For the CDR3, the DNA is TGCGCCAGCAGCTTGTTGCAAGGGACAGGGGACGGCTACACCTTC.

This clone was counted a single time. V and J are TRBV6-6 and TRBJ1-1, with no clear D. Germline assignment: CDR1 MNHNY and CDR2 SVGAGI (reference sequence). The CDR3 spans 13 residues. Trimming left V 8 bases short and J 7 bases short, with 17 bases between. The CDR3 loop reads CASGGVLFGEAFF. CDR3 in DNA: TGTGCCAGCGGCGGGGTACTATTCGGTGAAGCTTTCTTT.

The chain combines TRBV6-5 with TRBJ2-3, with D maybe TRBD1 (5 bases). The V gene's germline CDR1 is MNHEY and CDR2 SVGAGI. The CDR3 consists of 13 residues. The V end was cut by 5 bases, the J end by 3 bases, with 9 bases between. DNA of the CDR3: TGTGCCAGCAGTACGGACACAACAGATACGCAGTATTTT. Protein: CASSTDTTDTQYF.

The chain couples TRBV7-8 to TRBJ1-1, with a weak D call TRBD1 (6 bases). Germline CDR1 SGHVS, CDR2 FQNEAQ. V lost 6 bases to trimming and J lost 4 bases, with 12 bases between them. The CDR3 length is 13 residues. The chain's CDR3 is CASSLGGATEAFF. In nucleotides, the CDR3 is TGTGCCAGCAGTCTCGGGGGGGCCACTGAAGCTTTCTTT.

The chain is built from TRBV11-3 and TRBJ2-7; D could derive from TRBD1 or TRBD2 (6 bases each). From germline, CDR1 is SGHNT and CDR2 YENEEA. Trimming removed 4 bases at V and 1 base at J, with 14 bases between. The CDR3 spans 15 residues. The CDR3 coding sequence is TGTGCCAGCAGCTCTGGGGGGCTAGCTTCCTACGAGCAGTACTTC. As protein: CASSSGGLASYEQYF.

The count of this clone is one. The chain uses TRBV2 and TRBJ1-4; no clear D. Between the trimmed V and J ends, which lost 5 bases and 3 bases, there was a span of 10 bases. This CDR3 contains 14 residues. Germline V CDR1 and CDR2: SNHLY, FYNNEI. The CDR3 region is CASSLGGSNEKLFF. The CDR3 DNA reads TGTGCCAGCAGTCTTGGTGGGTCTAATGAAAAACTGTTTTTT.